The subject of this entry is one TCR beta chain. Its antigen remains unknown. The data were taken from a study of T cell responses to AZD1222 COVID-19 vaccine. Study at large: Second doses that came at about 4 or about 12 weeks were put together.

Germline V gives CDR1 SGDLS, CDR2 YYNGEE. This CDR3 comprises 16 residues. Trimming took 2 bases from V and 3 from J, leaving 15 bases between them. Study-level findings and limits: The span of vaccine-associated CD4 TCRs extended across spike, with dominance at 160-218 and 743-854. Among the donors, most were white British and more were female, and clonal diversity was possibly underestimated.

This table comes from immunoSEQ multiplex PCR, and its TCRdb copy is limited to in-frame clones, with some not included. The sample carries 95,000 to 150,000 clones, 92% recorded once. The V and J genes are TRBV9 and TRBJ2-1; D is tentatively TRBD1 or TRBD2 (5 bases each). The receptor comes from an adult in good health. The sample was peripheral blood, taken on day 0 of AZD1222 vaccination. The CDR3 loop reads CASSVRGPTDYNEQFF. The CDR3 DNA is TGTGCCAGCAGCGTTAGGGGACCCACCGACTACAATGAGCAGTTCTTC. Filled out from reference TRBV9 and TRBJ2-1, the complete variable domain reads DSGVTQTPKHLITATGQRVTLRCSPRSGDLSVYWYQQSLDQGLQFLIQYYNGEERAKGNILERFSAQQFPDLHSELNLSSLELGDSALYFCASSVRGPTDYNEQFFGPGTRLTVL.